This T cell receptor (beta chain) stems from a study of cytomegalovirus exposure and HLA in healthy donors. PCR was performed using 60 Vbeta and 13 Jbeta primers. The method was immunoSEQ multiplex PCR; TCRdb's version includes in-frame clones alone and lacks a portion of them. The profile shows nearly 110,000 clones, 82% of them singletons. CDR3 length: 12 amino acids. Germline CDR1 and CDR2: SEHNR and FQNEAQ (reference sequence). Sequenced material: PBMCs. This sequence joins TRBV7-9 and TRBJ2-7; 7 bases line up with TRBD2. The clonotype was recovered from a man aged 45-65 years in good health and CMV-seronegative. The CDR3 sequence: CSITGGSYEQYF. CDR3 coding DNA: TGTTCCATTACGGGGGGCTCCTACGAGCAGTACTTC.